The text below deals with one T cell receptor beta chain. What it binds is not known. The data belong to a study of cytomegalovirus exposure and HLA in healthy donors. The CDR3 spans 19 residues. The PCR used 60 Vbeta and 13 Jbeta primers. This table comes from immunoSEQ multiplex PCR, and its TCRdb copy is limited to in-frame clones, with some not included. Of 150,000 to 200,000 clones in the sample, 65% to 80% were seen once. Study-level points and caveats: Accurate HLA-A and HLA-B prediction from TCR beta sequences was reported for most subjects. Three of the chains that were CMV-associated were confirmed in vitro to be specific for CMV antigens. The study dropped some indistinguishable V segments, TRBV6-2 and TRBV6-3 among them.

This sequence was found in a man aged 18 to 29 in good health and CMV-seropositive. Source material: PBMCs. The rearrangement joins TRBV21-1 to TRBJ1-3; the tabulated D call, TRBD1, remains unverified against the DNA. TRBV21-1 is tagged as a pseudogene. The CDR3 reads CASSKVPDRRGITGNTIYF. CDR3 coding DNA: TGTGCCAGCAGCAAAGTTCCGGACAGGCGAGGGATAACTGGAAACACCATATATTTT.